This section outlines one TCR beta chain sequence together with its context. Its cognate antigen is unknown. Measured with immunoSEQ multiplex PCR; TCRdb has only the in-frame clones, and not every one. The data show 100,000 to 110,000 clones, roughly 90% seen once. This sample is drawn from a study of OX40 agonist ivuxolimab in advanced cancers. Broader study findings: Some nonresponders also had low normalized T-cell clonal expansion.

This receptor was obtained from an adult with an advanced solid tumor such as melanoma, head and neck, liver or kidney cancer. Sequences were derived from CD4+ or CD8+ T cells sorted from blood, sampled in a trial of the OX40 agonist ivuxolimab.

In DNA form, the CDR3 reads TGTGCCAGCAGCCAAGAAGGACAGGGAAATCAGCCCCAGCATTTT. It specifies CASSQEGQGNQPQHF. The chain combines TRBV6-1 with TRBJ1-5; 8 bases line up with TRBD1. The V gene end was trimmed by 6 bases and the J gene end by 4 bases; junction bases not matched to a gene: 8. Germline V gives CDR1 MNHNS, CDR2 SASEGT. The CDR3 consists of 15 residues.